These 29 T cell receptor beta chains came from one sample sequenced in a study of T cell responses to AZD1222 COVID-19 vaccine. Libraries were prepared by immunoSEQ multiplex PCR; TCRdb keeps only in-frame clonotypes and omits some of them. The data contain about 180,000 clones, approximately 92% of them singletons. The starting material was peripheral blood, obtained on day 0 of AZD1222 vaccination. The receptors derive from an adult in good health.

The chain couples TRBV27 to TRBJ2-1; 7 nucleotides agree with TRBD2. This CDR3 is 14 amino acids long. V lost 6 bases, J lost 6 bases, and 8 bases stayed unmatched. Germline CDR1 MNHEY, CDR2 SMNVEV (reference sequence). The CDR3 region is CASSLATGGNEQFF. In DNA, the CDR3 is TGTGCCAGCAGCTTAGCGACGGGGGGCAATGAGCAGTTCTTC.

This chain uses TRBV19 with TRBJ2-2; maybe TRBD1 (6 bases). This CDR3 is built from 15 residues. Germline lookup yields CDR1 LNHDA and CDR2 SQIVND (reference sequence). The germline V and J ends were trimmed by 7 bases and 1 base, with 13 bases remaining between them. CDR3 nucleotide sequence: TGTGCCAGTACCCCCTTGGACAGGAACACCGGGGAGCTGTTTTTT. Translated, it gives CASTPLDRNTGELFF.

The CDR3 is CASSSRAPGGEKLFF. DNA of the CDR3: TGTGCCAGTAGTTCTCGGGCCCCTGGGGGAGAAAAACTGTTTTTT. The chain combines TRBV19 with TRBJ1-4; possible D gene TRBD1, 5 bases. Trimming took off 5 bases at V and 8 bases at J, with 18 bases between the two ends. CDR1 is LNHDA, CDR2 SQIVND, per germline (reference sequence). The CDR3 sequence is 15 residues long.

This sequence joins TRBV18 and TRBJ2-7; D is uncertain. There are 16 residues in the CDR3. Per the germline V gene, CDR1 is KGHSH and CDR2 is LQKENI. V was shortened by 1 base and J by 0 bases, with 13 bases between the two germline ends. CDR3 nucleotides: TGTGCCAGCTCACCACTTCCCGGATATGGCTCCTACGAGCAGTACTTC. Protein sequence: CASSPLPGYGSYEQYF.

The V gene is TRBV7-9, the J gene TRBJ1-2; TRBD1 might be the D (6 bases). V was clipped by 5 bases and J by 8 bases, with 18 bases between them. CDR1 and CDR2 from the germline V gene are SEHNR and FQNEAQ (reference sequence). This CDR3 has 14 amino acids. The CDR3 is CASSRGGGGRGYTF. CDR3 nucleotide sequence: TGTGCCAGCAGCCGGGGCGGGGGCGGACGCGGCTACACCTTC.

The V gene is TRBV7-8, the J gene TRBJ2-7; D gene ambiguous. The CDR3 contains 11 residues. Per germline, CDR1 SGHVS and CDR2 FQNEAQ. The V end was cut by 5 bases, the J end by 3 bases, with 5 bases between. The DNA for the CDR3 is TGTGCCAGCAGCGAGCACTACGAGCAGTACTTC. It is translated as CASSEHYEQYF.

CDR3 DNA: TGTGCCAGCAGCTTAGAGTTAGACAGGAGACTGTTTTTT. Translation gives CASSLELDRRLFF. V and J are TRBV11-2 and TRBJ1-4, with D perhaps TRBD1 (6 bases). This CDR3 is built from 13 residues. Germline loops: CDR1 SGHAT, CDR2 FQNNGV. Trimming left V 0 bases short and J 13 bases short, with 12 bases between.

The CDR3 sequence: CASTVGAIGEAFF. The CDR3 bases are TGCGCCAGCACAGTGGGGGCAATCGGTGAAGCTTTCTTT. This chain connects TRBV5-1 to TRBJ1-1; possibly TRBD1 for D (6 bases). Germline V gene sequence: CDR1 SGHRS, CDR2 YFSETQ. Trimming took 6 bases from V and 7 from J, leaving 16 bases between them. The CDR3 sequence is 13 residues long. Together with reference TRBV5-1 and TRBJ1-1, the CDR3 gives the full variable domain: KAGVTQTPRYLIKTRGQQVTLSCSPISGHRSVSWYQQTPGQGLQFLFEYFSETQRNKGNFPGRFSGRQFSNSRSEMNVSTLELGDSALYLCASTVGAIGEAFFGQGTRLTVV.

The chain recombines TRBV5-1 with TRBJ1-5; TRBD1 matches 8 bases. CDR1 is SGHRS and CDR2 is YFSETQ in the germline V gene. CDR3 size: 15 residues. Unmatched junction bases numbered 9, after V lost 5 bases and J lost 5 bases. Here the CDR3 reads CASSSTGGVDQPQHF. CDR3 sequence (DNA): TGCGCCAGCAGTTCCACAGGGGGTGTCGATCAGCCCCAGCATTTT. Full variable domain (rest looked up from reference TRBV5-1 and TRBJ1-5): KAGVTQTPRYLIKTRGQQVTLSCSPISGHRSVSWYQQTPGQGLQFLFEYFSETQRNKGNFPGRFSGRQFSNSRSEMNVSTLELGDSALYLCASSSTGGVDQPQHFGDGTRLSIL.

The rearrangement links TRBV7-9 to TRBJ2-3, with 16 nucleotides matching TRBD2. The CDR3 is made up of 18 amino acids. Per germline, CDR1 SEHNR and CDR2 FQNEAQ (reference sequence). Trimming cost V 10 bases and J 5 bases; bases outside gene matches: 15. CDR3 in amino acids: CATSGTSGREGIRDTQYF. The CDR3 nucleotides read TGTGCCACCTCTGGGACTAGCGGGAGGGAGGGGATTAGAGATACGCAGTATTTT. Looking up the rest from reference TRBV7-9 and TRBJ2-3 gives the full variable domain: DTGVSQNPRHKITKRGQNVTFRCDPISEHNRLYWYRQTLGQGPEFLTYFQNEAQLEKSRLLSDRFSAERPKGSFSTLEIQRTEQGDSAMYLCATSGTSGREGIRDTQYFGPGTRLTVL.

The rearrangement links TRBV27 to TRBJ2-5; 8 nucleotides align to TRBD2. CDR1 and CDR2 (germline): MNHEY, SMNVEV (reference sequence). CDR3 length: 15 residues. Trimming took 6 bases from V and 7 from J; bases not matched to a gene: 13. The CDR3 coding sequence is TGTGCCAGCAGCCCCGTCAGCGGGAGTCTCGGGACCCAGTACTTC. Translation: CASSPVSGSLGTQYF.

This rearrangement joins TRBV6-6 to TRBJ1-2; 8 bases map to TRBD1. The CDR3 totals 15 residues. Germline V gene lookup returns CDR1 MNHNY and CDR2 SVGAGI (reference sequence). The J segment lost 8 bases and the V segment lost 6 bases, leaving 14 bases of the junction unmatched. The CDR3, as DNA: TGTGCCAGCAGCCCCCTCGGACAGGGCTGGAACGGCTACACCTTC. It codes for CASSPLGQGWNGYTF.

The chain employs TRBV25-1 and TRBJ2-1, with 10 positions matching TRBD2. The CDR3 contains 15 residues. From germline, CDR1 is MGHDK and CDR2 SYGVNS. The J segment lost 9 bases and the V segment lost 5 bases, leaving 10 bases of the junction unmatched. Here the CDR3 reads CASSRLAGDLSEQFF. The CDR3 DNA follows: TGTGCCAGCAGTCGGCTAGCGGGAGATTTAAGTGAGCAGTTCTTC.

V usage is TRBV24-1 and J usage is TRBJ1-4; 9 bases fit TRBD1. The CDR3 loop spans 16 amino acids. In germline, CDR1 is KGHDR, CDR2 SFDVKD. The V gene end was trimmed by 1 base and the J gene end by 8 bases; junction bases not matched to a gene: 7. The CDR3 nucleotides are TGTGCCACCAGTGATTTTCAAGGACAGGGGACGGAAAAACTGTTTTTT. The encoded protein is CATSDFQGQGTEKLFF.

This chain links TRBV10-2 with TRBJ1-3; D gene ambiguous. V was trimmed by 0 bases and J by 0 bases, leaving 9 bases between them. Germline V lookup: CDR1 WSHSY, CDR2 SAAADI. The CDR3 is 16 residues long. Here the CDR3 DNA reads TGCGCCAGCAGTGAGTCCGGGAGACGCTCTGGAAACACCATATATTTT. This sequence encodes CASSESGRRSGNTIYF.

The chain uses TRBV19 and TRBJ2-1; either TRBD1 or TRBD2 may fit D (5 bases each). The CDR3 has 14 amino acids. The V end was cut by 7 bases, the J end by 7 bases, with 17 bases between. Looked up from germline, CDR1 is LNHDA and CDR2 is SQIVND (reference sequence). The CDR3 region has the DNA TGTGCCAGTACTACCACGGGGCCCGGGAATGAGCAGTTCTTC. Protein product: CASTTTGPGNEQFF.

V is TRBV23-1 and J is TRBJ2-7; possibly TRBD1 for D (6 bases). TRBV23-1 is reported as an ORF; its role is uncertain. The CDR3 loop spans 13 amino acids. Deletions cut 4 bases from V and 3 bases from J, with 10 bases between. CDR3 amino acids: CASSPGHSYEQYF. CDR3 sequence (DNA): TGCGCCAGCAGTCCGGGACATAGCTACGAGCAGTACTTC.

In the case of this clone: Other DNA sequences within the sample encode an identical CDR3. The CDR3 nucleotides read TGTGCCAGCAGCCATTGGGATTCCAATGAAAAACTGTTTTTT. Protein product: CASSHWDSNEKLFF. V and J are TRBV14 and TRBJ1-4; D gene uncertain. The V and J ends lost 3 bases and 5 bases respectively, with 10 bases between them. This CDR3 has 14 amino acids. Per germline, CDR1 SGHDN and CDR2 FVKESK.

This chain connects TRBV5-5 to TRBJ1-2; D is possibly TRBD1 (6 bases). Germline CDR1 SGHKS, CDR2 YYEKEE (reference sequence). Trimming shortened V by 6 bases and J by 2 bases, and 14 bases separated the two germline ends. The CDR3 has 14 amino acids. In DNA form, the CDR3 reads TGTGCCAGCACCCTAGCCCAGGGGAACTATGGCTACACCTTC. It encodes CASTLAQGNYGYTF.

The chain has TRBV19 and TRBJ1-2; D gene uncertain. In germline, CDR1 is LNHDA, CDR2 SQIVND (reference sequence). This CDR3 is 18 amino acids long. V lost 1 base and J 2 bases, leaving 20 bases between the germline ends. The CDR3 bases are TGTGCCAGTAGTATAGGATCCCAACTTTTGAAGGGAAACTATGGCTACACCTTC. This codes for CASSIGSQLLKGNYGYTF.

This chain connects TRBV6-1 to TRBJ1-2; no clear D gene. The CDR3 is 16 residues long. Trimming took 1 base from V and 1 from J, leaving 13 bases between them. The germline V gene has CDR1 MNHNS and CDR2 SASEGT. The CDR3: CASSEEVEPFNYGYTF. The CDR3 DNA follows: TGTGCCAGCAGTGAAGAGGTGGAGCCATTTAACTATGGCTACACCTTC.

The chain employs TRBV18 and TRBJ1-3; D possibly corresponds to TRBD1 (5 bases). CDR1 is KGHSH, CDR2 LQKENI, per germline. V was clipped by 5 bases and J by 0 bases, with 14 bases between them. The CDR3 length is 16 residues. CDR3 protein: CASSAETALSGNTIYF. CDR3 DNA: TGTGCCAGCTCAGCCGAGACAGCCCTCTCTGGAAACACCATATATTTT.

DNA for the CDR3: TGTGCCAGCAGCTTGAACAGGGTCCACGAGCAGTACTTC. This encodes CASSLNRVHEQYF. V is TRBV7-9 and J is TRBJ2-7, with D possibly being TRBD1 (6 bases). V lost 3 bases to trimming and J lost 5 bases, with 11 bases between them. The CDR3 loop spans 13 amino acids. CDR1 and CDR2 (germline): SEHNR, FQNEAQ (reference sequence).

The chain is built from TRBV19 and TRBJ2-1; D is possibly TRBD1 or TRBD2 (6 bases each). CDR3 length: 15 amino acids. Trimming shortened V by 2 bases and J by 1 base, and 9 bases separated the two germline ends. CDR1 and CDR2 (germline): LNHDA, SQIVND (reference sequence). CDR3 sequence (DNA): TGTGCCAGTAGTATACGAGGGGGGTCCTACAATGAGCAGTTCTTC. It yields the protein CASSIRGGSYNEQFF.

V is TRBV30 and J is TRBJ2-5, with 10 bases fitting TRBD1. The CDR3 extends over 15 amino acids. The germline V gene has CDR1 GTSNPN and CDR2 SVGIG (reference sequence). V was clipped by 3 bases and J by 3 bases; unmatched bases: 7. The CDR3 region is CAWRAGTGVKETQYF. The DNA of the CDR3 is TGTGCCTGGAGGGCCGGGACAGGGGTGAAAGAGACCCAGTACTTC.

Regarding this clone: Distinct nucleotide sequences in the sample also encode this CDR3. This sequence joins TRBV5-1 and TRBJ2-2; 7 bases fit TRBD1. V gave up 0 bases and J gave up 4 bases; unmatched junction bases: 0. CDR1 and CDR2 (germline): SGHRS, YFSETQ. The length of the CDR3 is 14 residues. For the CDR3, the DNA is TGCGCCAGCAGCTTGGGACAGGGCACCGGGGAGCTGTTTTTT. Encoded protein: CASSLGQGTGELFF.

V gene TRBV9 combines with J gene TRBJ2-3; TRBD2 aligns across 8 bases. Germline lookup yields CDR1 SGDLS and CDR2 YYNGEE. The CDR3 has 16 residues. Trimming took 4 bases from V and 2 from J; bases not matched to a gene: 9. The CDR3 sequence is CASSTAGGGYTDTQYF. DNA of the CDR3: TGTGCCAGCAGCACCGCGGGGGGCGGGTACACAGATACGCAGTATTTT.

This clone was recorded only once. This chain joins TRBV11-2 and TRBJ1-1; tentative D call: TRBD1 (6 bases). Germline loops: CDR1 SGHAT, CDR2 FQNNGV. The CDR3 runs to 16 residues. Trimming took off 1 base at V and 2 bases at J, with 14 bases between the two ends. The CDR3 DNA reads TGTGCCAGCAGCTTAGTCGTACAGGGACCTAACACTGAAGCTTTCTTT. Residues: CASSLVVQGPNTEAFF.

The CDR3 protein is CASSNGSPYGYTF. The CDR3 DNA follows: TGTGCCAGTAGTAATGGCAGCCCGTATGGCTACACCTTC. The chain joins TRBV19 to TRBJ1-2; D remains unclear. The CDR3 length is 13 residues. The germline V gene encodes CDR1 LNHDA and CDR2 SQIVND (reference sequence). Trimming shortened V by 4 bases and J by 5 bases, and 11 bases separated the two germline ends.